The 8 T cell receptor beta chains in this list originate from one sample, sequenced in a study of CD8 T cells in ankylosing spondylitis. TCRdb reanalysed the 5' RACE reads using MiXCR and keeps one entry per CDR3 protein. The sample has some 800,000 distinct CDR3 sequences, roughly 12% seen once. Regarding the study as a whole: Seemingly distinctive of ankylosing spondylitis blood was a TCR beta motif formed by eight highly homologous variants.

No antigens are known for them. Sequences were obtained from blood, either unsorted or a sorted T cell fraction (not recorded which). The origin of the receptors is a male donor with ankylosing spondylitis.

This clonotype was recorded a few times. This CDR3 is CASSFPGRDEKLFF. In DNA form, the CDR3 reads TGTGCCAGCAGCTTCCCCGGACGGGATGAAAAACTGTTTTTT. The gene calls are TRBV5-5 and TRBJ1-4; D is ambiguous. The V end was cut by 2 bases, the J end by 6 bases, with 11 bases between. Per germline, CDR1 SGHKS and CDR2 YYEKEE (reference sequence). The CDR3 covers 14 residues.

There are many counts of this clonotype. This rearrangement joins TRBV4-3 to TRBJ2-1; D call uncertain. CDR3 length: 15 amino acids. Germline assignment: CDR1 LGHNA and CDR2 YSLEER. Trimming removed 4 bases at V and 0 bases at J, with 10 bases between. Here the CDR3 reads CASSPLLSSYNEQFF. In DNA form, the CDR3 reads TGCGCCAGCAGCCCGCTATTGAGCTCCTACAATGAGCAGTTCTTC.

This clonotype was observed a few times. The chain recombines TRBV5-1 with TRBJ2-1, with TRBD2 as a possible D gene (5 bases). V was trimmed by 4 bases and J by 2 bases, leaving 10 bases between them. Germline CDR1 is SGHRS and CDR2 is YFSETQ. The CDR3 is 14 residues long. The CDR3 protein is CASSPAGTYNEQFF. CDR3 coding DNA: TGCGCCAGCAGCCCGGCGGGTACCTACAATGAGCAGTTCTTC.

The chain employs TRBV29-1 and TRBJ2-7; weak D call: TRBD2 (5 bases). There are 16 residues in the CDR3. The V gene lost 5 bases and the J gene lost 2 bases, with 22 bases spanning the gap. The V gene's germline CDR1 is SQVTM and CDR2 ANQGSEA. CDR3 residues: CSVRSTNGVPTYEQYF. CDR3 sequence (DNA): TGCAGCGTTCGTTCCACTAACGGGGTCCCCACCTACGAGCAGTACTTC.

This clonotype was detected a few times. Sequence at one end of the junction differs from germline and may be a read error. The chain carries TRBV7-4 and TRBJ1-5; 7 nucleotides align to TRBD1. CDR3 length equals 16 residues. Germline CDR1 SGHVT, CDR2 SQSDAQ. The CDR3 DNA reads TGTGCCAGCAGCTTAGAGACAGGGAGGAGGAATCAGCCCCATCATTTT. The encoded protein is CASSLETGRRNQPHHF.

Only a few counts were recorded for this clonotype. The chain combines TRBV12-3 or TRBV12-4 with TRBJ1-2, with 7 bases that match TRBD1. The CDR3 spans 14 residues. V was pared by 1 base and J by 8 bases, with 7 bases of the junction left unmatched. The CDR3 DNA is TGTGCCAGCAGTTTAGGGGGGACAGATAGCGGCTACACCTTC. Protein product: CASSLGGTDSGYTF.

This chain joins TRBV29-1 and TRBJ2-7; a possible D gene is TRBD2 (6 bases). The CDR3 covers 15 residues. CDR1 is SQVTM, CDR2 ANQGSEA, per germline. The germline V and J ends were trimmed by 5 bases and 0 bases, with 17 bases remaining between them. The CDR3 DNA sequence: TGCAGCGTTTGGGACTCCGGACTGAGCTCCTACGAGCAGTACTTC. This codes for CSVWDSGLSSYEQYF.

The chain is built from TRBV20-1 and TRBJ2-1; D is perhaps TRBD2 (6 bases). The germline V gene encodes CDR1 DFQATT and CDR2 SNEGSKA (reference sequence). CDR3 length: 14 amino acids. V lost 1 base to trimming and J lost 0 bases, with 7 bases between them. CDR3 bases: TGCAGTGCTAGAGGCGGGATCTCCTACAATGAGCAGTTCTTC. Translated: CSARGGISYNEQFF.